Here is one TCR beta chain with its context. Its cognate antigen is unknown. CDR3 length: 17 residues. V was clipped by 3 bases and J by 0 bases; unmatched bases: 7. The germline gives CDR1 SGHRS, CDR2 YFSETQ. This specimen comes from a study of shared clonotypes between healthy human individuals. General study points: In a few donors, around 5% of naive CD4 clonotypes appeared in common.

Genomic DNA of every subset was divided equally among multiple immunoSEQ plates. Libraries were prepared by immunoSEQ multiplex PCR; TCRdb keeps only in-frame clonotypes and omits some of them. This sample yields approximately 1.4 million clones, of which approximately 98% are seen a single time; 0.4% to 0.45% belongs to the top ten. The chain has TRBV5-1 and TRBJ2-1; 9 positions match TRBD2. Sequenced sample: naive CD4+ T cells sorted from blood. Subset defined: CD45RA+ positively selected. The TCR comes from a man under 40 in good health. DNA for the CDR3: TGCGCCAGCAGCTCCCCCGATAGCGGGAGCTCCTACAATGAGCAGTTCTTC. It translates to CASSSPDSGSSYNEQFF.